This T cell receptor (beta chain) originates from a study of OX40 agonist ivuxolimab in advanced cancers. Using immunoSEQ multiplex PCR, the repertoire was profiled, and TCRdb retains in-frame clones only, with some absent. The data contain some 15,000 clones, 70% to 90% of them singletons. The length of the CDR3 is 15 residues. V shed 5 bases, J shed 5 bases, and the junction held 11 bases outside the gene matches. Germline V gene sequence: CDR1 SGHVS, CDR2 FQNEAQ. The sequences come from CD4+ or CD8+ T cells sorted from blood, collected in a trial of the OX40 agonist ivuxolimab. The sequence derives from an adult with an advanced solid tumor such as melanoma, head and neck, liver or kidney cancer. This chain joins TRBV7-8 and TRBJ1-1, with 7 bases aligning to TRBD1. In DNA, the CDR3 is TGTGCCAGCAGCCCCGAGACAGGGAGGAGGACTGAAGCTTTCTTT. Protein product: CASSPETGRRTEAFF.